This T cell receptor (beta chain) emerged from a study of read filtering for tumor transcriptome and immune sequencing. This clonotype was counted many times. This library used roughly 370 ng RNA and molecular barcoded adaptors spanning alpha/delta and beta/gamma chains. TCRdb reprocessed the reads via MiXCR and lists one record per CDR3 protein. The sample yields some 46,000 distinct CDR3 sequences, approximately 12% seen once. The germline CDR1 and CDR2 sequences are MNHNS and SASEGT. J gave up 4 bases and V 6 bases, and 6 bases lay outside the gene matches. There are 16 residues in the CDR3. Sample: a population of CD138-negative cells sorted from bone marrow. The chain links TRBV6-1 to TRBJ2-6; TRBD1 aligns across 10 bases. The sequence came from a donor at least 40 years old with multiple myeloma. CDR3 sequence reads: CASRPGTGAGANVLTF. The DNA of the CDR3 is TGTGCCAGCAGACCCGGGACAGGGGCCGGGGCCAACGTCCTGACTTTC.